Listed here is a single TCR beta chain. Antigen unknown. The data stem from a study of cytomegalovirus exposure and HLA in healthy donors. Study-wide context: An early data release held tens of millions of unique TCRs from HLA-typed donors. The study's findings and limits: Later work associated roughly 15,000 TCR beta sequences with HLA alleles at 0.05 false discovery rate. Compared with the roughly 700-donor mean, an Asian-associated ancestry cluster reportedly had fewer N-insertions, according to a later analysis. Earlier analysis found most TCR beta V segments productive about 87% or about 30% of the time.

The PCR used 60 Vbeta and 13 Jbeta primers. Assay used: immunoSEQ multiplex PCR; TCRdb lists only in-frame clones, some missing. The sample records roughly 220,000 clones, roughly 70% being singletons. The sequenced material came from PBMCs. The source is a woman aged 30 to 39 in good health and CMV-seronegative.

This chain's CDR3 is CASSLELNNEQFF. In nucleotides, the CDR3 is TGCGCCAGCAGCTTGGAGCTTAACAATGAGCAGTTCTTC. The rearrangement joins TRBV5-1 to TRBJ2-1; D is uncertain. CDR3 length equals 13 residues. Germline V gene data show CDR1 as SGHRS and CDR2 as YFSETQ. Trimming removed 0 bases at V and 5 bases at J, with 6 bases between.